A single sample is the source of the 27 T cell receptor beta chains below, sequenced in a study of T cells after yellow fever vaccination. TCRdb used MiXCR to reprocess the 5' RACE reads, holding one entry per CDR3 protein. The sample holds 150,000 to 200,000 distinct CDR3 sequences; roughly 9.6% are singletons and the top ten take 35% to 40%. The sample was CD8+ T cells sorted from PBMCs, taken 15 days after the yellow fever booster vaccination. The receptors come from a man younger than 30 who received the YFV17D yellow fever vaccine.

This clonotype was seen repeatedly, ten times or more. The chain combines TRBV20-1 with TRBJ2-7; TRBD1 agrees at 8 bases. Germline loops: CDR1 DFQATT, CDR2 SNEGSKA (reference sequence). V gave up 2 bases and J gave up 3 bases; unmatched junction bases: 6. The CDR3 runs to 14 residues. The CDR3 region has the DNA TGCAGTGCTAGACCACCGGACAGGGACTACGAGCAGTACGTC. Translation: CSARPPDRDYEQYV.

This clonotype occurred a few times. Compared with germline, one end of the junction differs, possibly owing to a read error. V is TRBV11-2 and J is TRBJ2-2; TRBD1 matches 9 bases. The CDR3 is 15 amino acids. Germline lookup yields CDR1 SGHAT and CDR2 FQNNGV. CDR3 protein: CASRGGTGNSGELFF. The DNA of the CDR3 is TGTGCCAGCAGGGGGGGGACAGGGAACAGCGGGGAGCTGTTTTTT. The full variable domain, in which reference TRBV11-2 and TRBJ2-2 provide the parts outside the CDR3, is EAGVAQSPRYKIIEKRQSVAFWCNPISGHATLYWYQQILGQGPKLLIQFQNNGVVDDSQLPKDRFSAERLKGVDSTLKIQPAKLEDSAVYLCASRGGTGNSGELFFGEGSRLTVL.

The CDR3 nucleotides are TGTGCCAGCAGCCTAAGTCCGGGACAGGGAACAGATACGCAGTATTTT. As protein: CASSLSPGQGTDTQYF. The V and J genes are TRBV5-5 and TRBJ2-3, with TRBD1 matching 9 bases. The V gene end was trimmed by 4 bases and the J gene end by 3 bases; junction bases not matched to a gene: 9. The CDR3 is 16 amino acids. Looked up from germline, CDR1 is SGHKS and CDR2 is YYEKEE (reference sequence).

The chain couples TRBV11-2 to TRBJ2-1; D is ambiguous. CDR3 length equals 10 residues. With 1 base removed from V and 13 bases from J, the gap between germline ends came to 5 bases. From germline, CDR1 is SGHAT and CDR2 FQNNGV. Here the CDR3 DNA reads TGTGCCAGCAGCTTAGGGCCCCAGTTCTTC. Residues: CASSLGPQFF.

This clonotype was picked up a small number of times. This chain uses TRBV11-2 with TRBJ2-2; a possible D gene is TRBD2 (7 bases). The ends were cut back, 7 bases at V and 6 bases at J, with 18 bases in the middle. This CDR3 contains 15 residues. Germline V lookup: CDR1 SGHAT, CDR2 FQNNGV. The CDR3 nucleotides read TGTGCCAGCACCCTTAGGGGGGGGCGTTCCGGGGAGCTGTTTTTT. Its protein is CASTLRGGRSGELFF.

This clonotype appeared a few times. The chain has TRBV28 and TRBJ2-4; 8 bases fit TRBD1. There are 16 residues in the CDR3. V lost 2 bases and J lost 6; bases outside the gene matches: 9. The V gene's germline CDR1 is MDHEN and CDR2 SYDVKM. CDR3: CASSLVQGVSGNIQYF. The CDR3 nucleotides read TGTGCCAGCAGTTTAGTACAGGGGGTGAGCGGAAACATTCAGTACTTC.

V is TRBV6-6 and J is TRBJ2-7, with D unclear. The germline gives CDR1 MNHNY, CDR2 SVGAGI (reference sequence). The CDR3 spans 13 residues. Trimming pared 4 bases from V and 0 bases from J, leaving 7 bases between. CDR3 sequence reads: CASSWAASYEQYV. In DNA, the CDR3 is TGTGCCAGCAGTTGGGCGGCCTCCTACGAGCAGTACGTC.

The gene calls are TRBV7-2 and TRBJ1-1, with D possibly matching TRBD1 (5 bases). V lost 4 bases and J lost 1, with 19 bases in between. This CDR3 has 17 residues. Per germline, CDR1 SGHTA and CDR2 FQGNSA. This CDR3 is CASSYNAGPGRNTEAFF. The CDR3 DNA reads TGTGCCAGCAGCTACAACGCAGGGCCTGGCCGGAACACTGAAGCTTTCTTT.

This chain joins TRBV4-3 and TRBJ2-1; D gene unclear. Per germline, CDR1 LGHNA and CDR2 YSLEER. The germline V and J ends were trimmed by 0 bases and 6 bases, with 6 bases remaining between them. This CDR3 is built from 13 residues. The CDR3 is CASSQEEFNEQFF. CDR3 bases: TGCGCCAGCAGCCAAGAGGAGTTCAATGAGCAGTTCTTC.

There are a few counts of this clonotype. The gene calls are TRBV6-5 and TRBJ1-5; perhaps TRBD1 as D (6 bases). The CDR3 runs to 14 residues. The germline gives CDR1 MNHEY, CDR2 SVGAGI. The V end was cut by 9 bases, the J end by 4 bases, with 16 bases between. CDR3 sequence (DNA): TGTGCCAGTTCCGCATTTCAGGGGAATCAGCCCCAGCATTTT. It is translated as CASSAFQGNQPQHF.

CDR3 sequence reads: CASSLRDVSPYEQYV. CDR3 nucleotides: TGTGCCAGCAGCTTGCGGGACGTCAGCCCCTACGAGCAGTACGTC. The chain combines TRBV5-5 with TRBJ2-7; D is tentatively TRBD1 or TRBD2 (5 bases each). Germline values: CDR1 SGHKS, CDR2 YYEKEE (reference sequence). This CDR3 has 15 amino acids. V lost 1 base and J lost 2, with 13 bases in between.

A few counts support this clonotype. CDR3 region: CASSQDIRQGDGTQYF. The CDR3 region has the DNA TGTGCCAGCAGCCAAGATATTAGACAGGGTGACGGTACGCAGTATTTT. The chain is built from TRBV3-1 and TRBJ2-3; 7 bases fit TRBD1. The CDR3 covers 16 residues. The V gene end was trimmed by 0 bases and the J gene end by 8 bases; junction bases not matched to a gene: 11. Germline V CDR1 and CDR2: LGHDT, YNNKEL (reference sequence).

This clonotype showed up just a few times. The chain links TRBV24-1 to TRBJ2-1; D is perhaps TRBD1 (6 bases). The CDR3 sequence is 16 residues long. Germline values: CDR1 KGHDR, CDR2 SFDVKD. The V and J ends lost 3 bases and 0 bases respectively, with 11 bases between them. Written as DNA, the CDR3 is TGTGCCACCAGTGATAGGACAGTGCGCTCCTACAATGAGCAGTTCTTC. Protein: CATSDRTVRSYNEQFF.

Concerning this clonotype: Germline is not matched at one junction end, which may reflect a read error. The rearrangement links TRBV25-1 to TRBJ2-5; TRBD1 aligns across 7 bases. This CDR3 contains 11 residues. Germline values: CDR1 MGHDK, CDR2 SYGVNS. CDR3 amino acids: CASSAGTENNF. CDR3 DNA: TGTGCCAGCAGTGCCGGGACAGAGAATAACTTC.

This chain joins TRBV7-9 and TRBJ1-1; 9 nucleotides align to TRBD1. The V segment lost 6 bases and the J segment 3 bases; nucleotides outside the gene matches: 8. The CDR3 has 15 amino acids. Germline loops: CDR1 SEHNR, CDR2 FQNEAQ (reference sequence). The CDR3 bases are TGTGCCAGCAGGGCCGGGACAGGGACGGACACTGAAGCTTTCTTT. Translation: CASRAGTGTDTEAFF.

This clonotype came up many times. The gene calls are TRBV11-2 and TRBJ2-1; D uncertain. The CDR3 sequence is 14 residues long. From germline, CDR1 is SGHAT and CDR2 FQNNGV. The V end was cut by 6 bases, the J end by 6 bases, with 15 bases between. CDR3 in amino acids: CASSLPYSPNEQFF. The CDR3 nucleotides read TGTGCCAGCAGTCTTCCCTACTCCCCCAATGAGCAGTTCTTC.

This clonotype was seen only a few times. The CDR3 here is CASSIIGTGADYEQYF. In DNA form, the CDR3 reads TGTGCCAGTAGTATCATCGGGACAGGGGCAGACTACGAGCAGTACTTC. The chain employs TRBV19 and TRBJ2-7, with TRBD1 matching over 10 bases. The CDR3 spans 16 residues. Germline V gene lookup returns CDR1 LNHDA and CDR2 SQIVND (reference sequence). Trimming took 3 bases from V and 3 from J; bases not matched to a gene: 8.

The gene calls are TRBV6-5 and TRBJ1-4; no reliable D call. V was cut by 7 bases and J by 5 bases, with 11 bases left in between. This CDR3 contains 13 residues. Per germline, CDR1 MNHEY and CDR2 SVGAGI. The CDR3 loop reads CASTDLENEKLFF. In nucleotides, the CDR3 is TGTGCCAGCACCGACTTAGAGAATGAAAAACTGTTTTTT.

There are a few counts of this clonotype. J is TRBJ1-6 and V is TRBV7-9; TRBD1 is a possible D gene (5 bases). The V end lost 7 bases, the J end lost 6 bases, and 13 bases lay between the germline ends. Germline V lookup: CDR1 SEHNR, CDR2 FQNEAQ (reference sequence). CDR3 size: 14 residues. Written as DNA, the CDR3 is TGTGCCAGCACACTCGACAGCGTTAATTCACCCCTCCACTTT. Its translation is CASTLDSVNSPLHF.

The J gene is TRBJ2-1, the V gene TRBV18, with 9 bases identical to TRBD2. This CDR3 has 16 amino acids. J was trimmed by 2 bases and V by 0 bases; bases with no gene match: 2. CDR1 is KGHSH and CDR2 is LQKENI in the germline V gene. The CDR3 region is CASSPPASGAYNEQFF. As DNA, the CDR3 is TGTGCCAGCTCACCACCGGCTAGCGGGGCCTACAATGAGCAGTTCTTC.

This clonotype was found a few times. CDR3 DNA sequence: TGCGCCAGCAGCCAAAGAGGGACAGGCGGCGGGACCGGGGAGCTGTTTTTT. Amino acids: CASSQRGTGGGTGELFF. J is TRBJ2-2 and V is TRBV4-3; 8 bases fit TRBD1. This CDR3 has 17 amino acids. Losses at the gene ends were 2 bases for V and 5 bases for J; bases not matched to a gene: 10. CDR1 is LGHNA and CDR2 is YSLEER in the germline V gene.

This clonotype has a handful of counts. V is TRBV12-3 or TRBV12-4 and J is TRBJ2-2; 8 nucleotides line up with TRBD1. This CDR3 is built from 14 residues. V trimming: 5 bases; J trimming: 3 bases; junction bases outside the gene matches: 2. CDR3 sequence (DNA): TGTGCCAGCAGTGGGACAGGACACACCGGGGAGCTGTTTTTT. Its translation: CASSGTGHTGELFF.

This clonotype was counted a few times. The rearrangement uses TRBV6-4 and TRBJ2-3; 10 bases agree with TRBD2. The trim removed 2 bases at V and 1 base at J, leaving 0 bases unmatched. From germline, CDR1 is MRHNA and CDR2 SNTAGT. The CDR3 contains 15 residues. CDR3 sequence: CASSDGTSGTDTQYF. The CDR3 nucleotides are TGTGCCAGCAGTGACGGGACTAGCGGCACAGATACGCAGTATTTT.

This sequence joins TRBV28 and TRBJ2-5, with 10 bases identical to TRBD2. The V and J ends lost 2 bases and 0 bases, in that order; junction bases with no gene match: 9. The CDR3 length is 18 residues. Germline CDR1 is MDHEN and CDR2 is SYDVKM. CDR3 loop: CASSLPLAGARYQETQYF. DNA of the CDR3: TGTGCCAGCAGTTTACCCCTAGCGGGGGCCAGGTACCAAGAGACCCAGTACTTC.

The V call is TRBV27, the J call TRBJ2-7; D possibly corresponds to TRBD1 (5 bases). The CDR3 is 15 amino acids. V shed 6 bases and J shed 2 bases, with 17 bases lying between them. CDR1 is MNHEY and CDR2 is SMNVEV in the germline V gene (reference sequence). CDR3 sequence: CASSPRAGSPYEQYV. The CDR3 nucleotides read TGTGCCAGCAGCCCCAGGGCAGGCAGTCCCTACGAGCAGTACGTC.

This CDR3 reads CASSDTGLHTEAFF. In DNA, the CDR3 is TGTGCCAGCAGTGACACGGGACTACACACTGAAGCTTTCTTT. J is TRBJ1-1 and V is TRBV6-1; D may be TRBD1 (5 bases). The length of the CDR3 is 14 residues. Trimming took 3 bases from V and 3 from J, leaving 11 bases between them. The germline V gene encodes CDR1 MNHNS and CDR2 SASEGT.

In its sample, this clonotype was seen a few times. This chain links TRBV6-2 or TRBV6-3 with TRBJ1-5, with TRBD1 as a possible D gene (5 bases). CDR1 MNHEY and CDR2 SVGEGT come from the germline V gene. The CDR3 has 16 residues. V shed 2 bases and J shed 0 bases, with 11 bases lying between them. CDR3 DNA sequence: TGTGCCAGCAGTTACCGACAGAAGTATAGCAATCAGCCCCAGCATTTT. Encoded protein: CASSYRQKYSNQPQHF.